The source of this T cell receptor (beta chain) is a study of blood T cell repertoires in COVID-19. Study as a whole: The cDNA or gDNA used as material had been derived from T cells, B-cell-depleted T cells, or PBMCs.

The V gene lost 2 bases and the J gene lost 6 bases, with 14 bases spanning the gap. The germline V gene has CDR1 SGHNT and CDR2 YYREEE (reference sequence). This CDR3 is 15 amino acids long. A Seattle source enrolled patients during active infection and followed them longitudinally. Original analysis: Reference gene primer amplification gave nucleated cell count estimates. The method was immunoSEQ multiplex PCR; TCRdb's version includes in-frame clones alone and lacks a portion of them. V and J calls and clone size follow that table, whereas D and trimming were derived from the DNA. The profile shows about 480,000 clones, about 88% of them singletons.

This clonotype was sampled from a woman aged 50 to 60 with COVID-19, enrolled during active disease. The sequenced material came from peripheral blood. The rearrangement links TRBV5-4 to TRBJ2-2, with TRBD1 as a possible D gene (6 bases). Here the CDR3 DNA reads TGTGCCAGCAGCTTAGGTCACAGGGAATCCGGGGAGCTGTTTTTT. Translating it yields CASSLGHRESGELFF.